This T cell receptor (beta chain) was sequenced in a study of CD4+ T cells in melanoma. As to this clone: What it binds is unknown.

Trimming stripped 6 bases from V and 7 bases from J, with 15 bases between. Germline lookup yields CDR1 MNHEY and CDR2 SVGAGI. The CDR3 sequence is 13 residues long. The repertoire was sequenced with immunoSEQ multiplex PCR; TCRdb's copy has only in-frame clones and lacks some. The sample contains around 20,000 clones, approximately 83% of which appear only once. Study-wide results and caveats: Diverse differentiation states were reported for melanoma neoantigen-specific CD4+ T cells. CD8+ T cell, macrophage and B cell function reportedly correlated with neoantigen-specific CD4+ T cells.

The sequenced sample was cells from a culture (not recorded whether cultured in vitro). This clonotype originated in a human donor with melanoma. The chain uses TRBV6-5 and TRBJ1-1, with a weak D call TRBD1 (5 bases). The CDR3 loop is CASSAGTDSEAFF. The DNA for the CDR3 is TGTGCCAGCAGCGCCGGGACCGATAGTGAAGCTTTCTTT.